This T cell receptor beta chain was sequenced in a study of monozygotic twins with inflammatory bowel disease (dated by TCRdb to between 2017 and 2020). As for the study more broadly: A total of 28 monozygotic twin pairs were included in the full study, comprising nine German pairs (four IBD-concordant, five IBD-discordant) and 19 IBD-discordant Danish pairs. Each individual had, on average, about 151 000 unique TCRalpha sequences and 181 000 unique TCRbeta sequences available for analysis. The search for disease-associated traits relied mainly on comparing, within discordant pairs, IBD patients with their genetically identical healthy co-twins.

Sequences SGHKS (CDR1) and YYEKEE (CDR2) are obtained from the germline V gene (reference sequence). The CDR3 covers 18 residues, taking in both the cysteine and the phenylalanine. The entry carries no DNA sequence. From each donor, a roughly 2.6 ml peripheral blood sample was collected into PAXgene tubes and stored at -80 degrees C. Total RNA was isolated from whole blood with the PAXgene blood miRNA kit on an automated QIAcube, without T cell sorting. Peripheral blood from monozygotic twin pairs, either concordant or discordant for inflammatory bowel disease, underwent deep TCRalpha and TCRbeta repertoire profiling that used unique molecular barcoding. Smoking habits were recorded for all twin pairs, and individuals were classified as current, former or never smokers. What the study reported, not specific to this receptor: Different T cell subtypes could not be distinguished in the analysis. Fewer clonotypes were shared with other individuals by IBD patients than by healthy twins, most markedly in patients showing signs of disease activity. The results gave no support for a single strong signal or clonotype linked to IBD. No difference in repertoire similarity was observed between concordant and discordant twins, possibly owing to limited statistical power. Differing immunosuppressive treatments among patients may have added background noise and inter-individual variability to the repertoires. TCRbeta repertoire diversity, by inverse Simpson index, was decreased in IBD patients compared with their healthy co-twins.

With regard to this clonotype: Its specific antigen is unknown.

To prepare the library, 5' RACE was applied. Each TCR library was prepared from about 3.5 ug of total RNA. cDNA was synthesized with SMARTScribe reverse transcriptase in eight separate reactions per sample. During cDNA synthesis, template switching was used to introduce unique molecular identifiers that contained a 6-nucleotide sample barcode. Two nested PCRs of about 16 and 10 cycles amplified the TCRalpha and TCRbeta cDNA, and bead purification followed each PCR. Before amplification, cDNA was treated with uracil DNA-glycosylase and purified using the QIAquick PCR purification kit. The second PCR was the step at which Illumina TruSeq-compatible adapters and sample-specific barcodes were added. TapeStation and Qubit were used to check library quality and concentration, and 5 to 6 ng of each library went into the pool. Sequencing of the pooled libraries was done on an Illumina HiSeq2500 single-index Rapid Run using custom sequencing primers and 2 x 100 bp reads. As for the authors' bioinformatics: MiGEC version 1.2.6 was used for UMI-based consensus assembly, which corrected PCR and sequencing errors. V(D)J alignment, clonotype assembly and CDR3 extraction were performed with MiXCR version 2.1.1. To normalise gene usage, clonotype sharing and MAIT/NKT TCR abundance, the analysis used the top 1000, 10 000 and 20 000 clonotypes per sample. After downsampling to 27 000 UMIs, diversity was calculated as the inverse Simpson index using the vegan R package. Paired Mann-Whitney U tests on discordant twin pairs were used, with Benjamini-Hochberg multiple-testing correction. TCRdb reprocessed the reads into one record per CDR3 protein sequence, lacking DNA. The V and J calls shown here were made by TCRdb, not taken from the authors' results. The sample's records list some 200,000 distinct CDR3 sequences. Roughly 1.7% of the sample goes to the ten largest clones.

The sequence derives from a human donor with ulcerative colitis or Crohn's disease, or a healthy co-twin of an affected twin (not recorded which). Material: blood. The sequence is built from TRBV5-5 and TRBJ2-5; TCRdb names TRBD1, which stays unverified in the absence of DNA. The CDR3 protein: CASSWNPGQGSVKETQYF.